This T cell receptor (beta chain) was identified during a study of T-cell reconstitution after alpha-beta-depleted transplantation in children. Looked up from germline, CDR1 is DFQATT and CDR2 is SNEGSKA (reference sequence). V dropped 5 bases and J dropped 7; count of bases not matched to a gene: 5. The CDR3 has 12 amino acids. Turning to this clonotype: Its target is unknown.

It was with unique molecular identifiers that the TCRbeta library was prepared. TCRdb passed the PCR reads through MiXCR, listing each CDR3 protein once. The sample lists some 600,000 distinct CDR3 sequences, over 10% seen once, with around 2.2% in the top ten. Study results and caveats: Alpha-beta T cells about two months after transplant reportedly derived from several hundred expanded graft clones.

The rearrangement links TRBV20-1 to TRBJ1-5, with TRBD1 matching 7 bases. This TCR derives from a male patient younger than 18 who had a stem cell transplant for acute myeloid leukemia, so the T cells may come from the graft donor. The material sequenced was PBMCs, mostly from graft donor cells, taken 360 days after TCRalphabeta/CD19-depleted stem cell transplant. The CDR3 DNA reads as TGCAGTGCTCCACAGGGGACCCAGCCCCAGCATTTT. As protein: CSAPQGTQPQHF.